This note documents a single T cell receptor (beta chain) sequence. The antigen remains undetermined. A quantitative 5'-RACE method, one with molecular barcodes, was used to make TCR beta libraries. From the 5' RACE reads, TCRdb called clonotypes with MiXCR, one entry per CDR3 protein. Here the sample spans around 480,000 distinct CDR3 sequences, under 20% being singletons. These data are taken from a study of CD8 T cells in ankylosing spondylitis. Germline CDR1 is SGHRS and CDR2 is YFSETQ. Trimming took 6 bases from V and 0 from J; bases not matched to a gene: 4. This CDR3 contains 14 residues. Study outcomes and limitations: Roughly 8 highly homologous variants made up a TCR beta motif that seemed to typify ankylosing spondylitis blood. Past studies reported some motif variants in reactive arthritis synovial fluid and blood.

The rearrangement uses TRBV5-1 and TRBJ2-3; 7 nucleotides align to TRBD1. Source material: blood, either unsorted or a sorted T cell fraction (not recorded which). The sequence came from a male donor with ankylosing spondylitis. The CDR3 loop is CASTMTGSTDTQYF. In DNA, the CDR3 is TGCGCCAGCACGATGACAGGGAGCACAGATACGCAGTATTTT. Using reference TRBV5-1 and TRBJ2-3 for the parts outside the CDR3, the full variable domain is KAGVTQTPRYLIKTRGQQVTLSCSPISGHRSVSWYQQTPGQGLQFLFEYFSETQRNKGNFPGRFSGRQFSNSRSEMNVSTLELGDSALYLCASTMTGSTDTQYFGPGTRLTVL.